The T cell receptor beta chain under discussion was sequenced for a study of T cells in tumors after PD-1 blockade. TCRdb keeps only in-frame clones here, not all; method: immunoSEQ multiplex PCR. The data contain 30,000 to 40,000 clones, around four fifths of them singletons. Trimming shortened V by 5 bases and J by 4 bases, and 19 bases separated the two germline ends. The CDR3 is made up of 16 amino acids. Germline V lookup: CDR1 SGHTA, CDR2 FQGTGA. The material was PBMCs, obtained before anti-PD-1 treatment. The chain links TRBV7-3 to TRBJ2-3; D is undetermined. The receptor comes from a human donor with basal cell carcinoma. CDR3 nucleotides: TGTGCCAGCAGCGCGGACGGGTATGATTTGGCAGATACGCAGTATTTT. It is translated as CASSADGYDLADTQYF.